This T cell receptor (beta chain) is from a study of control samples from healthy donors and cancer patients. The repertoire was sequenced with immunoSEQ multiplex PCR; TCRdb's copy has only in-frame clones and lacks some. The sample includes 150,000 to 200,000 clones, 90% to 95% of them seen just once. This CDR3 contains 16 residues. The germline V gene has CDR1 MNHNY and CDR2 SVGAGI (reference sequence). The V end lost 0 bases, the J end lost 2 bases, and 10 bases lay between the germline ends. The genes are TRBV6-6 and TRBJ2-2; D call uncertain. This TCR was sampled from a woman in her thirties or forties in good health. Sample: blood. In DNA form, the CDR3 reads TGTGCCAGCAGTTACTCGATCAGACAAAACACCGGGGAGCTGTTTTTT. It yields the protein CASSYSIRQNTGELFF.